Here is one T cell receptor (beta chain) with its context. What it binds is not known. A sample-barcoded 5' primer and a J-beta primer mix were used in a second PCR of about 6 to 11 cycles. With 12 random nucleotides, a template-switch adaptor tagged each individual cDNA molecule. Via MiXCR, TCRdb re-called the 5' RACE reads, giving one row per CDR3 protein. The sample has hundreds of thousands of distinct CDR3 sequences; roughly 60% are singletons. The data stem from a study of blood T cells in healthy people across ages. Study background: Using template switching, researchers captured about one barcoded beta molecule for each two T cells. Study results and caveats: More naive CD4+ cells and higher diversity marked long-lived donors relative to aged donors. It was not possible, with unsorted PBMCs, to conclusively compare naive and antigen-experienced cells.

The TCR sequence derives from a man between 25 and 39 years old in good health. The sample was blood.

The CDR3 nucleotides read TGCAGTGCTAGAGGAGGGCAGGAAGTAGTCCGCGGGGAGCTGTTTTTT. Protein product: CSARGGQEVVRGELFF. The V and J genes are TRBV20-1 and TRBJ2-2; a possible D gene is TRBD2 (5 bases). V lost 1 base to trimming and J lost 7 bases, with 19 bases between them. The CDR3 length is 16 residues. Germline CDR1 reads DFQATT; CDR2 reads SNEGSKA (reference sequence).